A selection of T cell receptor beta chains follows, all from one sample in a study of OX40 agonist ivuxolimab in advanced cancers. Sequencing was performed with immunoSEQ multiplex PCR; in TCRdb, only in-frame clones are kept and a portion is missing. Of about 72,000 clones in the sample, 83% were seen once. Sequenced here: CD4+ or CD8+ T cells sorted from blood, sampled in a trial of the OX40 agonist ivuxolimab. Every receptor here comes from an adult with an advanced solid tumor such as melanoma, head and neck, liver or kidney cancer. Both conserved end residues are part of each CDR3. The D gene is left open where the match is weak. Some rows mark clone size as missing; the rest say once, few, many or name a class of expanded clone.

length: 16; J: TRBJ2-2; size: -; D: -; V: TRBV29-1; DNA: TGCAGCGTTGAAGACGCACTGACAAAAGACACCGGGGAGCTGTTTTTT; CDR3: CSVEDALTKDTGELFF
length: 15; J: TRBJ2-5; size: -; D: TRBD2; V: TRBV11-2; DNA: TGTGCCAGCAGCCCGACCGGACTAGCGGAGGGGGAACAGTACTTC; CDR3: CASSPTGLAEGEQYF
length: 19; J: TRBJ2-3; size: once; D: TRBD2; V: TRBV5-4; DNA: TGTGCCAGCAGCTGGGGTACTAGCGGGGGTGTGCCTAGCACAGATACGCAGTATTTT; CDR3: CASSWGTSGGVPSTDTQYF
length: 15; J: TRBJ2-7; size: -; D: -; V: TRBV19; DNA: TGTGCCAGTAGGCCCCCGGGGGGCGCCCGCTACGAGCAGTACTTC; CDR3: CASRPPGGARYEQYF
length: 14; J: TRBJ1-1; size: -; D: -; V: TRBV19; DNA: TGTGCCAGTAGCATACCGGGAAGGAACACTGAAGCTTTCTTT; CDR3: CASSIPGRNTEAFF
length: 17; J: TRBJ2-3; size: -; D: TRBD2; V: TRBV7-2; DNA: TGTGCCAGCAGCTTAGAATTAGCGGGAGGGAGTGCAGATACGCAGTATTTT; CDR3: CASSLELAGGSADTQYF
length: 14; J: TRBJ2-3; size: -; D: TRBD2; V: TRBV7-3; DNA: TGTGCCAGCAGCTTCGGACTAGTAACGGATACGCAGTATTTT; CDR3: CASSFGLVTDTQYF
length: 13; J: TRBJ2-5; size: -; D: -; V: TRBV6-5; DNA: TGTGCCAGCAGCTTTACAGGAGCGGAGACCCAGTACTTC; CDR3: CASSFTGAETQYF
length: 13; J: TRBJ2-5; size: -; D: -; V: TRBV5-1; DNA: TGCGCCAGCAGACTCCGGGAACAAGAGACCCAGTACTTC; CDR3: CASRLREQETQYF
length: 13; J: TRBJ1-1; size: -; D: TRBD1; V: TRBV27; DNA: TGTGCCACTGAAAACGAACAGGGGACTGAAGCTTTCTTT; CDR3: CATENEQGTEAFF
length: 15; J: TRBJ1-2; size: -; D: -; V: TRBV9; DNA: TGTGCCAGCAGCGTAGTTCCCGCGGGGGCGGTTGGCTACACCTTC; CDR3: CASSVVPAGAVGYTF
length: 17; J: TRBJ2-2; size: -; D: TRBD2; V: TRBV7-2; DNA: TGTGCCAGCAGCTTAGAAGGACTAGCGGGGAACACCGGGGAGCTGTTTTTT; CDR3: CASSLEGLAGNTGELFF
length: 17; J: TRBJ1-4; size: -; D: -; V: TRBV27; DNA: TGTGCCAGCAGTTTATTCAGCCGGTCGGCAACTAATGAAAAACTGTTTTTT; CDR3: CASSLFSRSATNEKLFF
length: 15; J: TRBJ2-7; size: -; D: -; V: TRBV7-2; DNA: TGTGCCAGCACCTTTTCGGGACTGGCTTCCTACGAGCAGTACTTC; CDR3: CASTFSGLASYEQYF
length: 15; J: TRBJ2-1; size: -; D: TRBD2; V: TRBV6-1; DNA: TGTGCCAGCATCGGAGGGCTAGCGGAGATCAATGAGCAGTTCTTC; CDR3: CASIGGLAEINEQFF
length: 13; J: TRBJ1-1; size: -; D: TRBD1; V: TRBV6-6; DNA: TGTGCCAGCAGTGGACAGGGTCGCACTGAAGCTTTCTTT; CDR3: CASSGQGRTEAFF
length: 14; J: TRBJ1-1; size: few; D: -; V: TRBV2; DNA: TGTGCCAGCAACCCGACAGGTGAAAGCACTGAAGCTTTCTTT; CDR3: CASNPTGESTEAFF
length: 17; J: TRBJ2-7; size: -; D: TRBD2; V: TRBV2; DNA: TGTGCCAGCAGTGAACCGAACGTCGTGGGACTAGCCTACGAGCAGTACTTC; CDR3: CASSEPNVVGLAYEQYF
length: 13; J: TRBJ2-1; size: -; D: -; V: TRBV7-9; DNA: TGTGCCAGCAGTCAAACAGAGTGGAATGAGCAGTTCTTC; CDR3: CASSQTEWNEQFF
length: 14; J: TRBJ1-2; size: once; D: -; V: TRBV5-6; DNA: TGTGCCAGCAGCTTCGGACGCTGGAACTATGGCTACACCTTC; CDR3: CASSFGRWNYGYTF